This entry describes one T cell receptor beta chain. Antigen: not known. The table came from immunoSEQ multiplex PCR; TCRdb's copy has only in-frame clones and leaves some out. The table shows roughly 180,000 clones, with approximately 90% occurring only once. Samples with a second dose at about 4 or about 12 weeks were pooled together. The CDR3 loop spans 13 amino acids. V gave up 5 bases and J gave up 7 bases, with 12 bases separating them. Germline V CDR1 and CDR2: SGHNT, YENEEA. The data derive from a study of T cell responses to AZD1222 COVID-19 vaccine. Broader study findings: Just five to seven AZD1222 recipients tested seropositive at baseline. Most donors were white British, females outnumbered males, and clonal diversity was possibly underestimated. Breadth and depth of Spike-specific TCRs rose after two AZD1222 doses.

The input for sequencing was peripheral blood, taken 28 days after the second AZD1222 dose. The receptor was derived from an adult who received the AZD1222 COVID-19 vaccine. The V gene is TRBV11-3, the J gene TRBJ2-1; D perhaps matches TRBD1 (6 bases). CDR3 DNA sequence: TGTGCCAGCAGCGCCCGGACAGAAAATGAGCAGTTCTTC. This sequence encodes CASSARTENEQFF. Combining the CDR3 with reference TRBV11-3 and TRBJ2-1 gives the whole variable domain EAGVVQSPRYKIIEKKQPVAFWCNPISGHNTLYWYLQNLGQGPELLIRYENEEAVDDSQLPKDRFSAERLKGVDSTLKIQPAELGDSAVYLCASSARTENEQFFGPGTRLTVL.